This TCR beta chain is drawn from a study of cytomegalovirus exposure and HLA in healthy donors. This clone was seen once. The PCR employed 60 Vbeta primers together with 13 Jbeta primers. Some clones are missing from TCRdb's copy, which holds only in-frame ones; the method was immunoSEQ multiplex PCR. This table has more than 85,000 clones, over 70% appearing once. Germline V gene data show CDR1 as MNHEY and CDR2 as SMNVEV (reference sequence). V lost 10 bases, J lost 4 bases, and 11 bases lay in between. The CDR3 loop spans 11 amino acids. Sequencing input: PBMCs. This rearrangement joins TRBV27 to TRBJ2-7; TRBD2 might be the D (5 bases). The source of this sequence is a man aged 25-45 years in good health and CMV-seronegative. The CDR3 DNA reads as TGTGCCACCGGAGCGGCGTACGAGCAGTACTTC. Residues: CATGAAYEQYF.